These 5 T cell receptor beta chains were sequenced from one sample in a study of OX40 agonist ivuxolimab in advanced cancers. Some clones are missing from TCRdb's copy, which holds only in-frame ones; the method was immunoSEQ multiplex PCR. There are fewer than 90,000 clones in the sample; about 86% occur only once, and nearly 8% lies in the top ten. Here the sequenced sample was CD4+ or CD8+ T cells sorted from blood, taken in a trial of the OX40 agonist ivuxolimab. These receptors were collected from an adult with an advanced solid tumor such as melanoma, head and neck, liver or kidney cancer.

V gene TRBV2 combines with J gene TRBJ2-1; D tentatively reads TRBD1 or TRBD2 (5 bases each). Germline CDR1 is SNHLY and CDR2 is FYNNEI. Trimming took 7 bases from V and 10 from J, leaving 14 bases between them. The CDR3 is made up of 12 amino acids. The CDR3 region is CASIPGAGEQFF. In nucleotides, the CDR3 is TGTGCCAGCATCCCCGGGGCAGGCGAGCAGTTCTTC.

The V and J genes are TRBV5-1 and TRBJ2-7; no reliable D call. This CDR3 is 14 amino acids long. CDR1 is SGHRS, CDR2 YFSETQ, per germline. Trimming pared 2 bases from V and 0 bases from J, leaving 9 bases between. CDR3 nucleotide sequence: TGCGCCAGCAGCTTCGGACGGAGCTCCTACGAGCAGTACTTC. This codes for CASSFGRSSYEQYF.

The rearrangement joins TRBV30 to TRBJ1-5; no firm D call. Germline CDR1 and CDR2: GTSNPN and SVGIG (reference sequence). The CDR3 is 14 residues long. Trimming shortened V by 1 base and J by 3 bases, and 10 bases separated the two germline ends. The CDR3 is CAWSGLGVNQPQHF. CDR3 DNA sequence: TGTGCCTGGAGTGGACTGGGAGTCAATCAGCCCCAGCATTTT.

The chain recombines TRBV6-5 with TRBJ1-1, with 7 bases aligning to TRBD1. From germline, CDR1 is MNHEY and CDR2 SVGAGI. With V trimmed by 8 bases and J by 3 bases, 9 bases remained unmatched. The CDR3 runs to 14 residues. The DNA of the CDR3 is TGTGCCAGCCGTCCCGGGGGGACAGACACTGAAGCTTTCTTT. It encodes CASRPGGTDTEAFF.

The chain joins TRBV7-8 to TRBJ2-7; 11 positions match TRBD2. Germline V gives CDR1 SGHVS, CDR2 FQNEAQ. Unmatched junction bases numbered 1, after V lost 2 bases and J lost 1 base. CDR3 size: 15 residues. The CDR3 DNA is TGTGCCAGCAGCTTACTAGCGGGGGGTTCCTACGAGCAGTACTTC. It specifies CASSLLAGGSYEQYF.